This T cell receptor beta chain was sequenced in a study of cytotoxic CD8 clonotypes in ibrutinib-treated CLL. Study background: Investigators reported around 25 partial and 2 complete responses; after median roughly 70 months, roughly 15 patients remained remitted and around twelve progressed. Study results and limitations: With treatment, public clonotypes, which were uncommon, either contracted or remained stable.

The CDR3 is 14 amino acids. CDR1 is MGHDK and CDR2 is SYGVNS in the germline V gene. V lost 4 bases and J 1 base, leaving 11 bases between the germline ends. Clones were sequenced by immunoSEQ multiplex PCR, and TCRdb holds only the in-frame ones, with some missing. The data hold approximately 74,000 clones, with more than 70% observed a single time. As to this clone: Its antigen remains unidentified.

The receptor's source is a human donor with chronic lymphocytic leukemia. Sequences were derived from PBMCs, sampled at disease progression, from a patient treated with ibrutinib. This chain joins TRBV25-1 and TRBJ2-7, with D possibly being TRBD1 or TRBD2 (5 bases each). The CDR3 sequence: CASSGGENSYEQYF. The CDR3 nucleotides are TGTGCCAGCAGTGGAGGGGAGAATTCCTACGAGCAGTACTTC.